One sample yielded the 9 T cell receptor beta chains listed below, sequenced in a study of blood T cell repertoires in COVID-19. Some clones are missing from TCRdb's copy, which holds only in-frame ones; the method was immunoSEQ multiplex PCR. The sample holds hundreds of thousands of clones, over 70% seen once. The sample consisted of peripheral blood. Receptor source: a woman aged 40 to 49 who had recovered from COVID-19.

The gene calls are TRBV29-1 and TRBJ1-1; tentatively, D is TRBD1 (6 bases). Germline V gene sequence: CDR1 SQVTM, CDR2 ANQGSEA. V gave up 5 bases and J gave up 0 bases, with 10 bases separating them. The CDR3 loop spans 13 amino acids. In DNA, the CDR3 is TGCAGCGTTTCCGGGACATTGAACACTGAAGCTTTCTTT. Translation gives CSVSGTLNTEAFF.

J is TRBJ2-1 and V is TRBV19; D unresolved. CDR1 and CDR2 from the germline V gene are LNHDA and SQIVND (reference sequence). V was trimmed by 5 bases and J by 5 bases, leaving 13 bases between them. The CDR3 is made up of 14 amino acids. CDR3 nucleotide sequence: TGTGCCAGTAGTCTCCTCCCGGTCGACAATGAGCAGTTCTTC. It translates to CASSLLPVDNEQFF.

DNA of the CDR3: TGTGCCTGGACCCCTCCATGGACAGGAGCTAACGAAGACACTGAAGCTTTCTTT. Translation gives CAWTPPWTGANEDTEAFF. This chain uses TRBV30 with TRBJ1-1, with 7 bases fitting TRBD1. CDR3 size: 18 residues. The junction had 20 bases not matched to a gene; V was cut back by 4 bases and J by 3 bases. CDR1 is GTSNPN and CDR2 is SVGIG in the germline V gene (reference sequence).

There are a few counts of this clone. V usage is TRBV14 and J usage is TRBJ1-2; TRBD1 agrees at 12 bases. Germline assignment: CDR1 SGHDN and CDR2 FVKESK. CDR3 length: 19 residues. Unmatched junction bases numbered 8, after V lost 0 bases and J lost 0 bases. The CDR3 coding sequence is TGTGCCAGCAGCCAAGATGGGGACAGGGGGCCGTTTACTAACTATGGCTACACCTTC. Its translation is CASSQDGDRGPFTNYGYTF.

V and J are TRBV11-2 and TRBJ2-3, with TRBD2 matching over 10 bases. The CDR3 has 18 residues. After removal of 1 base from V and 4 bases from J, the junction contained 11 bases not matched to a gene. Germline V gene sequence: CDR1 SGHAT, CDR2 FQNNGV. The CDR3 region has the DNA TGTGCCAGCAGCTTAGCCGCGGGTCGGCTAGCGGGGGCAGATACGCAGTATTTT. Its protein product is CASSLAAGRLAGADTQYF. Complete variable domain (other parts from reference TRBV11-2 and TRBJ2-3): EAGVAQSPRYKIIEKRQSVAFWCNPISGHATLYWYQQILGQGPKLLIQFQNNGVVDDSQLPKDRFSAERLKGVDSTLKIQPAKLEDSAVYLCASSLAAGRLAGADTQYFGPGTRLTVL.

This clone has more than one count but fewer than ten. V usage is TRBV7-8 and J usage is TRBJ1-4, with D hard to call. CDR3 length: 14 amino acids. Germline V gene data show CDR1 as SGHVS and CDR2 as FQNEAQ. Between the trimmed V and J ends, which lost 6 bases and 2 bases, there was a span of 10 bases. CDR3 coding DNA: TGTGCCAGCAGGGAAGGGAGGACTAATGAAAAACTGTTTTTT. This sequence encodes CASREGRTNEKLFF.

This rearrangement joins TRBV30 to TRBJ1-1; D is uncertain. With 6 bases removed from V and 3 bases from J, the gap between germline ends came to 11 bases. The CDR3 spans 12 residues. Germline lookup yields CDR1 GTSNPN and CDR2 SVGIG (reference sequence). CDR3 in DNA: TGTGCCTGCAACCGGGGAGACACTGAAGCTTTCTTT. Translating it yields CACNRGDTEAFF.

The gene calls are TRBV6-6 and TRBJ1-6; TRBD1 is a possible D gene (6 bases). Trimming took off 6 bases at V and 8 bases at J, with 11 bases between the two ends. Germline CDR1 is MNHNY and CDR2 is SVGAGI (reference sequence). This CDR3 has 13 amino acids. The CDR3 reads CASRRTEDSPLHF. In nucleotides, the CDR3 is TGTGCCAGCAGGAGGACAGAGGATTCACCCCTCCACTTT.

The chain combines TRBV5-4 with TRBJ1-1, with 8 positions matching TRBD1. The CDR3 is 15 amino acids. Germline CDR1 reads SGHNT; CDR2 reads YYREEE (reference sequence). With 5 bases clipped from V and 2 bases from J, the junction kept 8 bases outside the gene matches. This CDR3 reads CASRLSDRGNTEAFF. The CDR3 DNA reads TGTGCCAGCAGACTATCAGACAGGGGCAACACTGAAGCTTTCTTT.